The sequence of this TCR beta chain was determined in a study of T-cell reconstitution after alpha-beta-depleted transplantation in children. Using unique molecular identifiers, the investigators prepared the TCRbeta library. TCRdb passed the PCR reads through MiXCR, listing each CDR3 protein once. The profile covers 240,000 or so distinct CDR3 sequences, with around 7.5% appearing a single time and under 8% taken by the ten largest. Germline CDR1 DFQATT, CDR2 SNEGSKA (reference sequence). The V and J ends lost 5 bases and 1 base respectively, with 14 bases between them. The length of the CDR3 is 14 residues. This clonotype was seen many times. Its matching antigen is unknown. Broader study findings: The main origin of T-cell counts and diversity one year after transplant was newly produced T cells. Reportedly, only several hundred clones from non-depleted graft cells drove alpha-beta T-cell counts at about two months.

This material consisted of PBMCs, mostly from graft donor cells, taken 180 days after TCRalphabeta/CD19-depleted stem cell transplant. This TCR was recovered from a male patient aged 10 to 17 who had a stem cell transplant for acute lymphoblastic leukemia, so the T cells may come from the graft donor. The chain couples TRBV20-1 to TRBJ2-5; D remains ambiguous. CDR3 protein: CSAGLWLPQETQYF. The CDR3 DNA reads as TGCAGTGCTGGCCTCTGGCTACCCCAAGAGACCCAGTACTTC.